Below, 6 T cell receptor beta chains from the same sample are listed, as sequenced in a study of beta chain features in type 1 diabetes. Study-wide findings and caveats: Shortening of TCRB CDR3s, moderate but significant, appeared in all four CD4+ subsets of Type 1 diabetes patients.

What was sequenced were expressed TCRB transcripts, since all of the isolated RNA had been reverse transcribed. Measured with immunoSEQ multiplex PCR; TCRdb has only the in-frame clones, and not every one. The sample lists some 640,000 clones; about 14% were seen once. Antigens for these TCRs are unknown. The sequenced sample consisted of naive CD4+ T cells from blood. The receptors derive from a man aged 18 to 35 with type 1 diabetes.

The J gene is TRBJ2-1, the V gene TRBV7-2; TRBD2 aligns across 7 bases. V shed 6 bases and J 13 bases; nucleotides not matched to a gene: 12. CDR1 SGHTA and CDR2 FQGNSA come from the germline V gene. The CDR3 consists of 13 residues. Here the CDR3 DNA reads TGTGCCAGCAGATCTTCAAGCGGGGTCTCCCAGTTCTTC. Translating gives CASRSSSGVSQFF.

This clone was picked up a small number of times. The chain couples TRBV14 to TRBJ2-4; 11 bases line up with TRBD2. Germline CDR1 reads SGHDN; CDR2 reads FVKESK. The CDR3 is 17 amino acids. Unmatched junction bases numbered 7, after V lost 0 bases and J lost 6 bases. The CDR3 here is CASSQEITSGSGNIQYF. CDR3 nucleotides: TGTGCCAGCAGCCAAGAAATAACTAGCGGGAGCGGAAACATTCAGTACTTC.

The V gene is TRBV6-1, the J gene TRBJ2-4; D possibly corresponds to TRBD2 (5 bases). This CDR3 has 17 amino acids. CDR1 and CDR2 from the germline V gene are MNHNS and SASEGT. Trimming stripped 0 bases from V and 1 base from J, with 13 bases between. CDR3: CASSEAEGRWAKNIQYF. The CDR3 coding sequence is TGTGCCAGCAGTGAAGCAGAGGGCCGTTGGGCCAAAAACATTCAGTACTTC.

The CDR3 DNA follows: TGTGCCAGCAGCTCGGGACAGGGCGGAGAGACCCAGTACTTC. It yields the protein CASSSGQGGETQYF. V is TRBV7-9 and J is TRBJ2-5; 9 nucleotides align to TRBD1. CDR1 and CDR2 from the germline V gene are SEHNR and FQNEAQ (reference sequence). The CDR3 runs 14 residues. The J segment lost 4 bases and the V segment lost 4 bases, leaving 4 bases of the junction unmatched.

This clone was recorded many times. The gene calls are TRBV23-1 and TRBJ2-3; D unclear. TRBV23-1 carries the ORF label, with uncertain function. Trimming took off 4 bases at V and 8 bases at J, with 13 bases between the two ends. The CDR3 runs 13 residues. This chain's CDR3 is CASSLNRGVTQYF. In nucleotides, the CDR3 is TGCGCCAGCAGTCTGAATCGAGGCGTTACGCAGTATTTT.

This clone was counted a few times. The rearrangement links TRBV29-1 to TRBJ2-3, with 10 bases fitting TRBD2. The trim removed 7 bases at V and 2 bases at J, leaving 12 bases unmatched. The germline V gene encodes CDR1 SQVTM and CDR2 ANQGSEA. The CDR3 is 16 amino acids. The chain's CDR3 is CSASSRLAGYTDTQYF. The CDR3 coding sequence is TGCAGCGCCTCATCTCGACTAGCGGGCTACACAGATACGCAGTATTTT.